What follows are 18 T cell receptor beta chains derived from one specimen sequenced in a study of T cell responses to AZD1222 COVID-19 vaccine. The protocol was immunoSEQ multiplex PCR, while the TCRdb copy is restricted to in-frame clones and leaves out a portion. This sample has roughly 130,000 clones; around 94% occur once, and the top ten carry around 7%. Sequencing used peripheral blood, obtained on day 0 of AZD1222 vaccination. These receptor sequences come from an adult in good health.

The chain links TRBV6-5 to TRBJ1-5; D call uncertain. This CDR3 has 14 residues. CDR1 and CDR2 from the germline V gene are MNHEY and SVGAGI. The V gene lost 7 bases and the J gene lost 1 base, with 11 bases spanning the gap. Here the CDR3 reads CASTAGGSNQPQHF. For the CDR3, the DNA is TGTGCCAGCACGGCAGGAGGGAGCAATCAGCCCCAGCATTTT.

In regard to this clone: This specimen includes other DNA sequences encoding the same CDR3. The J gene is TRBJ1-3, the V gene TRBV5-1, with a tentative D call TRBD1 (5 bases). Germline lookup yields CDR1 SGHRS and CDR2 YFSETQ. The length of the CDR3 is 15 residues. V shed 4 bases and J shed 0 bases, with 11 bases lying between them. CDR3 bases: TGCGCCAGCAGCCTGGGGGGGAGCTCTGGAAACACCATATATTTT. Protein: CASSLGGSSGNTIYF.

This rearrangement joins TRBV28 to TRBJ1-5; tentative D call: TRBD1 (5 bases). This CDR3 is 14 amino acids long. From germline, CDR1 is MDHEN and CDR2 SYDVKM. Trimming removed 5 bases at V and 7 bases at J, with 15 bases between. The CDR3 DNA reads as TGTGCCAGCAGTCTACCCAGGGTGCGGCAGCCCCAGCATTTT. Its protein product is CASSLPRVRQPQHF.

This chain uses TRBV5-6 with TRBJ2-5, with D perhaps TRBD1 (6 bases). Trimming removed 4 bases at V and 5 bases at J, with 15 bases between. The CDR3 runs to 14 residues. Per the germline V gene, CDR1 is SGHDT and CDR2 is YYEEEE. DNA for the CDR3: TGTGCCAGCAGCCCTGGGACAAGGGGGGAGACCCAGTACTTC. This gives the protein CASSPGTRGETQYF.

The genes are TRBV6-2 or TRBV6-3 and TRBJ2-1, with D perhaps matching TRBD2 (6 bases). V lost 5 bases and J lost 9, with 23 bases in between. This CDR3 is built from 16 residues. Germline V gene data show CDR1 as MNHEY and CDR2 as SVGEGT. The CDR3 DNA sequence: TGTGCCAGCAGTCCCTCATTGGTGACTAGTGTTAGTGAGCAGTTCTTC. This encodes CASSPSLVTSVSEQFF.

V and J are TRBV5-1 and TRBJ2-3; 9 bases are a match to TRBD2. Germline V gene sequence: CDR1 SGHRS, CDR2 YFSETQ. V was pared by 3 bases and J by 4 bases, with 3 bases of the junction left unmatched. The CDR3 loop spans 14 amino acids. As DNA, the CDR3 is TGCGCCAGCAGCTCCCCTAGCGGGGCAGATACGCAGTATTTT. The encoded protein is CASSSPSGADTQYF.

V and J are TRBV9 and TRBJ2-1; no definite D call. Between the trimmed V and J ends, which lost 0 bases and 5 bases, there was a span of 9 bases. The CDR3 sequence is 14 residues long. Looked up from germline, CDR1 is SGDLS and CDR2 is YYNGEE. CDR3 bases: TGTGCCAGCAGCGTAGGTAGCTCAAACAATGAGCAGTTCTTC. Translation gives CASSVGSSNNEQFF. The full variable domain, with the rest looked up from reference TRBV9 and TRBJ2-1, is DSGVTQTPKHLITATGQRVTLRCSPRSGDLSVYWYQQSLDQGLQFLIQYYNGEERAKGNILERFSAQQFPDLHSELNLSSLELGDSALYFCASSVGSSNNEQFFGPGTRLTVL.

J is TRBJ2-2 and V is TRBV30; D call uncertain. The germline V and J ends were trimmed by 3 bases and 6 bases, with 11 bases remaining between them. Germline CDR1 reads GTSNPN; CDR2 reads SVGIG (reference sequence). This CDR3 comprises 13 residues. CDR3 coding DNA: TGTGCCTGGAGCTTTAGGATCCCCGGGGAGCTGTTTTTT. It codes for CAWSFRIPGELFF.

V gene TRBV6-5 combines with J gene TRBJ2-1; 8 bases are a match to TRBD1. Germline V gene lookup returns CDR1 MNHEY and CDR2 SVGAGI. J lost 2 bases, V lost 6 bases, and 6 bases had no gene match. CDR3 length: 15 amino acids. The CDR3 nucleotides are TGTGCCAGCAGGCCACAGGGGGGCACCTACAATGAGCAGTTCTTC. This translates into CASRPQGGTYNEQFF.

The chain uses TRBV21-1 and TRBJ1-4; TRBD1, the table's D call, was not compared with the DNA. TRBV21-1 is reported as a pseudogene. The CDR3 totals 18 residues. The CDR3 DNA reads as TGTGCCAGCAGCAAATTGGTTGGCGGTGGGGGCCCTAATGAAAAACTGTTTTTT. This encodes CASSKLVGGGGPNEKLFF.

The CDR3 is CASSPSRGQFYGYTF. CDR3 coding DNA: TGTGCCAGTAGTCCCTCCCGGGGACAGTTCTATGGCTACACCTTC. This chain links TRBV19 with TRBJ1-2; 7 nucleotides agree with TRBD1. Trimming took 5 bases from V and 4 from J; bases not matched to a gene: 10. Germline CDR1 LNHDA, CDR2 SQIVND (reference sequence). The CDR3 loop spans 15 amino acids.

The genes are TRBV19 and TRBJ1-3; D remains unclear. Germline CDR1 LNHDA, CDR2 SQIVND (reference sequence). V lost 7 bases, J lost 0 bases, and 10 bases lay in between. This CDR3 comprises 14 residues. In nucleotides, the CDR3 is TGTGCCAGTACTCAGGTCGCCTCTGGAAACACCATATATTTT. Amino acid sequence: CASTQVASGNTIYF.

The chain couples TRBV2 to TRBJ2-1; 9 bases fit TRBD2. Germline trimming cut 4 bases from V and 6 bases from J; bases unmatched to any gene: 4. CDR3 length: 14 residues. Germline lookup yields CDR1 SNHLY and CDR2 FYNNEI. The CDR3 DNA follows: TGTGCCAGCAGTGGGACTAGCGCCGGCAATGAGCAGTTCTTC. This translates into CASSGTSAGNEQFF.

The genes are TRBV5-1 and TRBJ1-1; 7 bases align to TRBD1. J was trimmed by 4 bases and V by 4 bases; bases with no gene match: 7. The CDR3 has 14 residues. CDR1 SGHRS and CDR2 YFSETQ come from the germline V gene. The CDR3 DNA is TGCGCCAGCAGCCATGACAGGGAGGGCACTGAAGCTTTCTTT. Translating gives CASSHDREGTEAFF.

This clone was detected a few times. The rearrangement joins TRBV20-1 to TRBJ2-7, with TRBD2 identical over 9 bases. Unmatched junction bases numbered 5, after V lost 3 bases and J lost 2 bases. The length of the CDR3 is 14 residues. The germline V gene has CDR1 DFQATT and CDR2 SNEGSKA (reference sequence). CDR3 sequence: CSASKAGGPYEQYF. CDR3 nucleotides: TGCAGTGCTAGTAAAGCGGGAGGTCCCTACGAGCAGTACTTC.

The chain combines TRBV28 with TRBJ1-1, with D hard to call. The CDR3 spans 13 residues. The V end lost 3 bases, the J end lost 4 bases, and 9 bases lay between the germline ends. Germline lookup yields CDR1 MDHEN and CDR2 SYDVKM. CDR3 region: CASSLRRATEAFF. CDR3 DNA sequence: TGTGCCAGCAGTTTGAGGCGTGCCACTGAAGCTTTCTTT.

CDR3 loop: CASSPRSVDTQYF. The CDR3 DNA is TGTGCCAGCAGCCCCCGGTCTGTAGATACGCAGTATTTT. The chain couples TRBV7-2 to TRBJ2-3; D is unresolved. V was cut by 5 bases and J by 5 bases, with 11 bases left in between. Per germline, CDR1 SGHTA and CDR2 FQGNSA. This CDR3 spans 13 amino acids.

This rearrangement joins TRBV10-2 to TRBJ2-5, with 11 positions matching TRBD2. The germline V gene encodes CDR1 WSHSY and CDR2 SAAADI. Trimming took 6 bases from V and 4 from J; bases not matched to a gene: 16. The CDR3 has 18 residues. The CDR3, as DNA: TGCGCCAGCAGGGGACAGGGCCCTAGCGGGAGGAGTCCAGAGACCCAGTACTTC. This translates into CASRGQGPSGRSPETQYF.